This T cell receptor (beta chain) derives from a study of regulatory T cells in long-lasting Graves disease. At least ten counts were recorded for this clonotype. The sample's time point: newly diagnosed GD, antithyroid drugs for less than 3 months. TCR sequences were obtained from RNA taken from PBMCs. EDTA tubes received 7.5 to 9 milliliters of collected peripheral blood. V shed 5 bases and J shed 5 bases, with 17 bases lying between them. CDR3 length equals 15 residues. Through Arm-PCR of CDR3 regions and iRepertoire HTBI primers, TCR beta libraries were built. TCRdb reprocessed the multiplex PCR reads with MiXCR, giving one entry per CDR3 protein. Of about 300,000 distinct CDR3 sequences in the sample, approximately 20% were seen once.

The sequence was obtained from a female donor with Graves disease. This specimen was peripheral blood mononuclear cells (PBMCs), taken at new diagnosis, from a patient treated with antithyroid drugs. The chain uses TRBV12-3 or TRBV12-4 and TRBJ2-3; perhaps TRBD1 as D (6 bases). CDR3 in DNA: TGTGCCAGCAGTCCACGTACCGGGACAAAAGATACGCAGTATTTT. Amino acid sequence: CASSPRTGTKDTQYF.